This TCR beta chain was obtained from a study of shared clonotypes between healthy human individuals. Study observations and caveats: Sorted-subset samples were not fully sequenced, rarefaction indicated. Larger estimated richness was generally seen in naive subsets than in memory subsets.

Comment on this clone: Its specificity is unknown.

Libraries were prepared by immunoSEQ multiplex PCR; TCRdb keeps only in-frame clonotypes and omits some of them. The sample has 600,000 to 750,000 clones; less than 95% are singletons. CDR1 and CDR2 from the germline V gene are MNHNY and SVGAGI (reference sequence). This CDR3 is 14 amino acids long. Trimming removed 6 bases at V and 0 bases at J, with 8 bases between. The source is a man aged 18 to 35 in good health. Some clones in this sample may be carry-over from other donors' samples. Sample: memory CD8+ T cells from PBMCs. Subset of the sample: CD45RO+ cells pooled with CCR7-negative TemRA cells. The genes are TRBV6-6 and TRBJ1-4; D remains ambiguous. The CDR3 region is CASRIGATNEKLFF. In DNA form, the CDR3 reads TGTGCCAGCAGGATAGGAGCAACTAATGAAAAACTGTTTTTT.